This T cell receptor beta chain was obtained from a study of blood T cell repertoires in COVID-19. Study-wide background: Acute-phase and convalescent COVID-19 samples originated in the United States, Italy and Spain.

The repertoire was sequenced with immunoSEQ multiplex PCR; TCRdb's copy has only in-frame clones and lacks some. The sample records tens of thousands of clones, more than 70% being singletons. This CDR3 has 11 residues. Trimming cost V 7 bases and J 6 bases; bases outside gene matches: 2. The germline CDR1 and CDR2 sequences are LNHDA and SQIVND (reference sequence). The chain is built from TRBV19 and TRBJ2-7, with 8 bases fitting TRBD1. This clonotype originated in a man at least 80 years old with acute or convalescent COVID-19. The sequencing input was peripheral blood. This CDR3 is CASTTGGEQYF. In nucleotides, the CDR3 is TGTGCCAGTACCACAGGGGGCGAGCAGTACTTC. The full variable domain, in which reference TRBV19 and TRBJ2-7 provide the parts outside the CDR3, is DGGITQSPKYLFRKEGQNVTLSCEQNLNHDAMYWYRQDPGQGLRLIYYSQIVNDFQKGDIAEGYSVSREKKESFPLTVTSAQKNPTAFYLCASTTGGEQYFGPGTRLTVT.